The sequence of this T cell receptor (beta chain) was determined in a study of CD8+CD57+ T cells in acquired aplastic anemia. Sequencing was done on patients that had shown CD8+CD57+ cell expansion by flow cytometry. With no exception, the patients had severe acquired aplastic anemia. Blood was sampled before the patients had received any therapy. Germline CDR1 is SEHNR and CDR2 is FQNEAQ (reference sequence). This CDR3 region has 13 residues. Trimming removed 3 bases at V and 11 bases at J, with 16 bases between. Profiles of TCR beta VDJ and CDR3 were generated from a genomic DNA template. Each CDR3 protein is one row after TCRdb ran MiXCR on the reads. The repertoire holds 270,000 or so distinct CDR3 sequences, with roughly 82% as singletons.

The TCR sequence derives from a human donor with aplastic anemia. The sequenced material came from sorted CD4+, CD8+, or CD8+CD57+ T cells (not recorded which) from PBMCs. The J gene is TRBJ1-2, the V gene TRBV7-9; weak D call: TRBD1 (5 bases). CDR3 DNA sequence: TGTGCCAGCAGCTTTGAAAGAAGCGGGGGGTACACCTTC. Protein product: CASSFERSGGYTF.